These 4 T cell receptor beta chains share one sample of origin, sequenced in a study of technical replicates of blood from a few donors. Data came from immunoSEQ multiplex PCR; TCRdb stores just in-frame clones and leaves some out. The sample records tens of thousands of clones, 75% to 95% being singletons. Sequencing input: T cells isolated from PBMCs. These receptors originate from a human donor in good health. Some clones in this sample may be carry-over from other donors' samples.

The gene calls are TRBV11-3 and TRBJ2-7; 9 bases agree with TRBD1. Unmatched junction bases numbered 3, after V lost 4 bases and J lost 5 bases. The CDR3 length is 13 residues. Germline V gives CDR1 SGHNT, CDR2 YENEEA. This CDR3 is CASSSQGADEQYF. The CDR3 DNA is TGTGCCAGCAGCTCACAGGGGGCGGACGAGCAGTACTTC.

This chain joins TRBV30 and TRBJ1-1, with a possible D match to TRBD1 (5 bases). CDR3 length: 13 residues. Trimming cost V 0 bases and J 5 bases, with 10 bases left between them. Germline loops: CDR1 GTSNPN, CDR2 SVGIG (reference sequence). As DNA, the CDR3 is TGTGCCTGGAGTGTAACAGGTGGGACTGAAGCTTTCTTT. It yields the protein CAWSVTGGTEAFF. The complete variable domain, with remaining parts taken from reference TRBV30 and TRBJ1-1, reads SQTIHQWPATLVQPVGSPLSLECTVEGTSNPNLYWYRQAAGRGLQLLFYSVGIGQISSEVPQNLSASRPQDRQFILSSKKLLLSDSGFYLCAWSVTGGTEAFFGQGTRLTVV.

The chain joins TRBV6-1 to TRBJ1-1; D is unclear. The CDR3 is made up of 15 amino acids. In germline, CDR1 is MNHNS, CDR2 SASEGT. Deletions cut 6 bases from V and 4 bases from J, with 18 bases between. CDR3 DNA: TGTGCCAGCAGGTCCCCCGGTGAAGTATCCACTGAAGCTTTCTTT. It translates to CASRSPGEVSTEAFF.

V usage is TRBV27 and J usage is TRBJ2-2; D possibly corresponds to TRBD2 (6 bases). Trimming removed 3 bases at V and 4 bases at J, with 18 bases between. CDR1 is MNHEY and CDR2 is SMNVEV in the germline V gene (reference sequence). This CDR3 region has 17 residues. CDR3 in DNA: TGTGCCAGCAGTTTTGGTTACCTAGCGAGAGGCACCGGGGAGCTGTTTTTT. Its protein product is CASSFGYLARGTGELFF.